Below are 3 T cell receptor beta chains sequenced from a single sample in a study of shared clonotypes between healthy human individuals. Clones were sequenced by immunoSEQ multiplex PCR, and TCRdb holds only the in-frame ones, with some missing. Of approximately 810,000 clones listed, 85% to 95% are singletons. Terminally differentiated effector memory CD45RA+ cells were excluded from the naive CD8 cells, which were CD45RO-negative and positively selected for CCR7. Material for sequencing was naive CD8+ T cells sorted from blood. All receptors derive from a man younger than 45 in good health.

V is TRBV28 and J is TRBJ2-2; D not certain. The CDR3 is 13 amino acids. Trimming cost V 10 bases and J 3 bases, with 12 bases left between them. Germline values: CDR1 MDHEN, CDR2 SYDVKM. In DNA, the CDR3 is TGTGCCATCCCTGGCGCTTACACCGGGGAGCTGTTTTTT. The encoded protein is CAIPGAYTGELFF.

The V and J genes are TRBV5-6 and TRBJ1-3, with TRBD1 as a possible D gene (6 bases). The V gene's germline CDR1 is SGHDT and CDR2 YYEEEE. Trimming took off 5 bases at V and 0 bases at J, with 9 bases between the two ends. CDR3 size: 14 residues. The CDR3 loop is CASRQQGSGNTIYF. Written as DNA, the CDR3 is TGTGCCAGCAGACAACAGGGCTCTGGAAACACCATATATTTT.

The chain couples TRBV9 to TRBJ2-5; 8 bases line up with TRBD1. The CDR3 is 16 amino acids. Germline CDR1 reads SGDLS; CDR2 reads YYNGEE. The ends lost 3 bases at V and 4 bases at J; junction bases unmatched: 11. The DNA of the CDR3 is TGTGCCAGCAGCGCTTGGGGACAGGAAAGCCCAGAGACCCAGTACTTC. Protein: CASSAWGQESPETQYF.